This TCR beta chain was recovered during a study of blood T cell repertoires in COVID-19. Study as a whole: Collection of acute and convalescent COVID-19 samples took place in the United States, Italy and Spain. PBMCs, B-cell-depleted T cells, or T cells provided the cDNA or gDNA that made up the material.

Patients at the Seattle site were enrolled during active infection and followed longitudinally. The junction had 3 bases not matched to a gene; V was cut back by 5 bases and J by 0 bases. The V gene's germline CDR1 is MNHNY and CDR2 SVGAGI (reference sequence). CDR3 size: 15 residues. Original methodology: Amplification from reference gene primers served as the basis for estimated nucleated cell counts. Only in-frame clones appear in the TCRdb table, and some are missing; sequencing was by immunoSEQ multiplex PCR. That table is the source of V, J and clone size, and D and trimming were worked out from the DNA. The table includes around 70,000 clones, approximately 80% detected once.

V is TRBV6-6 and J is TRBJ2-2; 7 bases are shared with TRBD1. The sequence derives from a man aged 50-60 years with COVID-19, enrolled during active disease. The sequenced sample consisted of peripheral blood. The CDR3 region has the DNA TGTGCCAGCAGTGGAACAGGGGCGAACACCGGGGAGCTGTTTTTT. Its translation is CASSGTGANTGELFF.